This T cell receptor (beta chain) originates from a study of post-analysis software for immune sequencing data. Broader study findings: TRBV5-6, TRBV5-1 and TRBV20-1 were among 4 or 5 TRBV segments more frequent in patients than controls. Samples sharing a preparation batch grouped tightly together when assessed by F measure.

The TCR beta cDNA libraries carried unique molecular identifiers. TCRdb reprocessed the PCR reads via MiXCR and lists one record per CDR3 protein. The table shows hundreds of thousands of distinct CDR3 sequences, with around 40% occurring only once. As regards this clonotype: As yet, its antigen is unknown.

Trimming pared 6 bases from V and 5 bases from J, leaving 17 bases between. The CDR3 contains 14 residues. Germline V gene lookup returns CDR1 SGHTA and CDR2 FQGNSA. The chain couples TRBV7-2 to TRBJ2-7; a weak D match, TRBD2 (5 bases). The sequencing input was blood. This receptor was identified in a girl under 18 with multiple sclerosis. CDR3 protein: CASRYGLAIDEQYF. The CDR3 bases are TGTGCCAGCAGATATGGACTGGCCATCGACGAGCAGTACTTC. The complete variable domain, with remaining parts taken from reference TRBV7-2 and TRBJ2-7, reads GAGVSQSPSNKVTEKGKDVELRCDPISGHTALYWYRQSLGQGLEFLIYFQGNSAPDKSGLPSDRFSAERTGGSVSTLTIQRTQQEDSAVYLCASRYGLAIDEQYFGPGTRLTVT.